These 31 T cell receptor beta chains were sequenced from one sample in a study of technical replicates of blood from a handful of donors. TCRdb's copy holds only in-frame clones and misses some; the assay was immunoSEQ multiplex PCR. The table includes about 73,000 clones, 85% to 95% detected once. Sequencing was performed on PBMCs. These receptors all stem from a human donor in good health. Some clones in this sample may be carry-over from other donors' samples.

CDR3 DNA: TGTGCCAGCAGCCAAGGCACCCTGTCAGGGGGCGAGGGAGAGACCCAGTACTTC. Its protein product is CASSQGTLSGGEGETQYF. The V gene is TRBV14, the J gene TRBJ2-5, with 8 bases aligning to TRBD1. The ends lost 1 base at V and 4 bases at J; junction bases unmatched: 14. CDR3 length equals 18 residues. Germline-derived CDR1 and CDR2 are SGHDN and FVKESK.

The V call is TRBV6-5, the J call TRBJ2-1, with 8 bases fitting TRBD2. Germline V lookup: CDR1 MNHEY, CDR2 SVGAGI. The CDR3 sequence is 12 residues long. After removal of 6 bases from V and 8 bases from J, the junction contained 3 bases not matched to a gene. The CDR3 sequence is CASRLAGHEQFF. The CDR3, as DNA: TGTGCCAGCAGGCTAGCGGGCCATGAGCAGTTCTTC.

This sequence joins TRBV6-1 and TRBJ2-7; 9 bases are shared with TRBD1. J lost 4 bases, V lost 8 bases, and 9 bases had no gene match. The germline V gene encodes CDR1 MNHNS and CDR2 SASEGT. The CDR3 runs to 14 residues. The CDR3 DNA reads TGTGCCAGCGTCGGGGGGACAGGGACTTACGAGCAGTACTTC. Amino acid sequence: CASVGGTGTYEQYF.

V and J are TRBV4-2 and TRBJ1-1; D is possibly TRBD1 (6 bases). Germline CDR1 reads LGHNA; CDR2 reads YNFKEQ. Trimming shortened V by 5 bases and J by 1 base, and 11 bases separated the two germline ends. This CDR3 contains 14 residues. CDR3 sequence reads: CASSLRGRNTEAFF. CDR3 in DNA: TGTGCCAGCAGCTTGAGGGGGAGGAACACTGAAGCTTTCTTT.

Only a few counts were recorded for this clone. The V call is TRBV2, the J call TRBJ2-1; D is unresolved. The CDR3 spans 12 residues. The V and J ends lost 5 bases and 12 bases respectively, with 14 bases between them. Per germline, CDR1 SNHLY and CDR2 FYNNEI. The CDR3 spells CASSRALDPQFF. The DNA of the CDR3 is TGTGCCAGCAGTCGCGCCCTAGACCCGCAGTTCTTC. The full variable domain, completed using reference TRBV2 and TRBJ2-1, is EPEVTQTPSHQVTQMGQEVILRCVPISNHLYFYWYRQILGQKVEFLVSFYNNEISEKSEIFDDQFSVERPDGSNFTLKIRSTKLEDSAMYFCASSRALDPQFFGPGTRLTVL.

In this sample, this clone turned up once. J is TRBJ2-1 and V is TRBV9; 9 nucleotides line up with TRBD2. Germline CDR1 is SGDLS and CDR2 is YYNGEE. V was clipped by 0 bases and J by 4 bases; unmatched bases: 5. The CDR3 extends over 16 amino acids. DNA of the CDR3: TGTGCCAGCAGCGTAGGGAGGGGACTAGCTTACAATGAGCAGTTCTTC. It yields the protein CASSVGRGLAYNEQFF.

The chain is built from TRBV23-1 and TRBJ2-6; no definite D call. TRBV23-1 falls under the ORF class, with uncertain function. CDR3 length equals 13 residues. The V end was cut by 8 bases, the J end by 2 bases, with 7 bases between. Here the CDR3 reads CASLLPGANVLTF. CDR3 nucleotide sequence: TGCGCCAGCCTCCTCCCTGGGGCCAACGTCCTGACTTTC.

This chain uses TRBV25-1 with TRBJ2-1; 9 bases agree with TRBD2. The V gene's germline CDR1 is MGHDK and CDR2 SYGVNS. The J segment lost 4 bases and the V segment lost 2 bases, leaving 3 bases of the junction unmatched. The CDR3 length is 15 residues. The CDR3 region is CASSERLAGYNEQFF. The CDR3 bases are TGTGCCAGCAGTGAACGGCTAGCGGGGTACAATGAGCAGTTCTTC.

This clone appeared once. The gene calls are TRBV5-8 and TRBJ2-3; 10 bases align to TRBD2. Germline CDR1 SGHTS, CDR2 YDEGEE. The CDR3 has 16 amino acids. V gave up 7 bases and J gave up 10 bases; unmatched junction bases: 18. CDR3 in DNA: TGTGCCAGCGGTAAAAAGCGGCTAGCGGGAGTTGGGGCGCAGTATTTT. It is translated as CASGKKRLAGVGAQYF.

The chain carries TRBV18 and TRBJ2-2; TRBD2 might be the D (6 bases). Trimming shortened V by 1 base and J by 6 bases, and 12 bases separated the two germline ends. The CDR3 is 15 residues long. Germline loops: CDR1 KGHSH, CDR2 LQKENI. The CDR3, as DNA: TGTGCCAGCTCACCACGACTAGATTGGTCCGGGGAGCTGTTTTTT. This translates into CASSPRLDWSGELFF.

V and J are TRBV7-2 and TRBJ2-7, with TRBD2 matching 9 bases. The CDR3 totals 15 residues. V lost 4 bases, J lost 2 bases, and 6 bases stayed unmatched. Germline CDR1 and CDR2: SGHTA and FQGNSA. CDR3 sequence: CASSSSGGKAYEQYF. In DNA form, the CDR3 reads TGTGCCAGCAGCTCCAGCGGGGGGAAAGCCTACGAGCAGTACTTC.

The chain uses TRBV2 and TRBJ1-1, with a possible D match to TRBD1 (6 bases). This CDR3 comprises 13 residues. V gave up 7 bases and J gave up 6 bases, with 15 bases separating them. Germline V CDR1 and CDR2: SNHLY, FYNNEI. The CDR3 is CASTPTGGPEAFF. DNA of the CDR3: TGTGCCAGCACCCCGACTGGGGGCCCTGAAGCTTTCTTT.

This chain uses TRBV2 with TRBJ2-7; TRBD2 matches at 11 bases. The junction had 0 bases not matched to a gene; V was cut back by 6 bases and J by 2 bases. CDR3 size: 13 residues. The germline V gene has CDR1 SNHLY and CDR2 FYNNEI. CDR3 loop: CASRLAGAYEQYF. In nucleotides, the CDR3 is TGTGCCAGCAGACTAGCGGGAGCCTACGAGCAGTACTTC.

The chain employs TRBV5-3 and TRBJ2-7; 9 nucleotides match TRBD1. TRBV5-3 is sorted into the ORF group, with uncertain function. The CDR3 has 13 amino acids. Trimming took 8 bases from V and 2 from J; bases not matched to a gene: 5. CDR3 amino acids: CASVDRGAYEQYF. The CDR3 DNA sequence: TGTGCCAGCGTCGACAGGGGGGCCTACGAGCAGTACTTC.

The chain is built from TRBV6-6 and TRBJ2-3; TRBD1 agrees at 11 bases. This CDR3 contains 15 residues. V shed 7 bases and J 5 bases; nucleotides not matched to a gene: 8. CDR1 MNHNY and CDR2 SVGAGI come from the germline V gene (reference sequence). The CDR3 DNA reads as TGTGCCAGCAAGTATGGGACAGGGGGGATAGATACGCAGTATTTT. This encodes CASKYGTGGIDTQYF.

This clone appeared a single time. The chain couples TRBV7-3 to TRBJ2-1; 10 positions agree with TRBD2. With 8 bases clipped from V and 8 bases from J, the junction kept 15 bases outside the gene matches. CDR1 and CDR2 from the germline V gene are SGHTA and FQGTGA. This CDR3 has 16 amino acids. This CDR3 reads CASSRLAGAQVHEQFF. In DNA form, the CDR3 reads TGTGCCAGCTCCAGGCTAGCGGGGGCCCAAGTGCATGAGCAGTTCTTC.

This clone was seen a single time. This chain links TRBV19 with TRBJ1-1; 8 bases line up with TRBD1. Looked up from germline, CDR1 is LNHDA and CDR2 is SQIVND (reference sequence). The V segment lost 10 bases and the J segment 0 bases; nucleotides outside the gene matches: 4. The CDR3 covers 13 residues. The CDR3 spells CATSDRVNTEAFF. The DNA of the CDR3 is TGTGCCACCTCGGACAGGGTGAACACTGAAGCTTTCTTT.

The chain is built from TRBV20-1 and TRBJ2-1, with D unclear. Germline CDR1 reads DFQATT; CDR2 reads SNEGSKA (reference sequence). The CDR3 is 11 residues long. Trimming took 3 bases from V and 12 from J, leaving 12 bases between them. DNA for the CDR3: TGCAGTGCTAGGATCCGTTGGGCGCAGTTCTTC. It yields the protein CSARIRWAQFF.

The chain is built from TRBV6-9 and TRBJ2-7, with 8 bases that match TRBD2. Germline values: CDR1 MNHGY, CDR2 SVAAGI. The CDR3 has 15 residues. V was pared by 0 bases and J by 5 bases, with 6 bases of the junction left unmatched. CDR3 amino acids: CASSYSKREIHEQYF. The CDR3 nucleotides are TGTGCCAGCAGTTATTCTAAGCGGGAGATCCACGAGCAGTACTTC.

The V call is TRBV2, the J call TRBJ2-7, with 9 bases identical to TRBD2. This CDR3 has 16 residues. Germline-derived CDR1 and CDR2 are SNHLY and FYNNEI. Trimming took 1 base from V and 6 from J; bases not matched to a gene: 10. CDR3 protein: CASSEEAGGSLREQYF. CDR3 in DNA: TGTGCCAGCAGTGAAGAAGCGGGGGGCTCCCTCCGCGAGCAGTACTTC.

The rearrangement links TRBV19 to TRBJ2-1, with TRBD2 identical over 8 bases. The CDR3 length is 17 residues. Trimming cost V 4 bases and J 7 bases; bases outside gene matches: 15. CDR1 is LNHDA, CDR2 SQIVND, per germline (reference sequence). The CDR3 region is CASSTLATGRARNEQFF. CDR3 coding DNA: TGTGCCAGTAGTACCCTAGCAACCGGGAGGGCCCGGAATGAGCAGTTCTTC. The full variable domain, in which reference TRBV19 and TRBJ2-1 provide the parts outside the CDR3, is DGGITQSPKYLFRKEGQNVTLSCEQNLNHDAMYWYRQDPGQGLRLIYYSQIVNDFQKGDIAEGYSVSREKKESFPLTVTSAQKNPTAFYLCASSTLATGRARNEQFFGPGTRLTVL.

The rearrangement joins TRBV12-5 to TRBJ1-2; no reliable D call. Germline CDR1 LGHNT, CDR2 FRNRAP. The CDR3 covers 12 residues. Trimming removed 4 bases at V and 2 bases at J, with 5 bases between. This CDR3 is CASGSGNYGYTF. The DNA of the CDR3 is TGTGCTAGTGGTTCGGGGAACTATGGCTACACCTTC.

V usage is TRBV27 and J usage is TRBJ2-5; D not resolved. This CDR3 has 14 residues. The germline gives CDR1 MNHEY, CDR2 SMNVEV (reference sequence). V shed 1 base and J shed 0 bases, with 6 bases lying between them. The CDR3 region is CASSLFGHQETQYF. CDR3 coding DNA: TGTGCCAGCAGTTTATTTGGCCACCAAGAGACCCAGTACTTC.

This clone occurred once. The chain carries TRBV7-2 and TRBJ1-1, with D perhaps matching TRBD1 (5 bases). The ends were cut back, 5 bases at V and 6 bases at J, with 13 bases in the middle. CDR3 length: 13 residues. The V gene's germline CDR1 is SGHTA and CDR2 FQGNSA. The CDR3 coding sequence is TGTGCCAGCAGCCCTAGGGGAACCTCTGAAGCTTTCTTT. This translates into CASSPRGTSEAFF.

This chain links TRBV27 with TRBJ1-6; the D gene is possibly TRBD1 (5 bases). Germline V CDR1 and CDR2: MNHEY, SMNVEV (reference sequence). Deletions cut 5 bases from V and 5 bases from J, with 7 bases between. The CDR3 consists of 13 residues. CDR3 nucleotide sequence: TGTGCCAGCAGTGACAGAAATAATTCACCCCTCCACTTT. Protein sequence: CASSDRNNSPLHF.

The V and J genes are TRBV30 and TRBJ1-6; 7 bases align to TRBD1. The germline CDR1 and CDR2 sequences are GTSNPN and SVGIG (reference sequence). The CDR3 is made up of 15 amino acids. With V trimmed by 6 bases and J by 0 bases, 5 bases remained unmatched. CDR3 in DNA: TGTGCCTGTACAGGGGAGAGCTCCTATAATTCACCCCTCCACTTT. Encoded protein: CACTGESSYNSPLHF.

This chain uses TRBV5-6 with TRBJ2-7; 8 bases match TRBD2. CDR3 length: 16 residues. The germline V gene has CDR1 SGHDT and CDR2 YYEEEE. V lost 0 bases to trimming and J lost 3 bases; unmatched junction nucleotides: 8. The CDR3 coding sequence is TGTGCCAGCAGCTTGGGGAGCGGGGGACGAAACTACGAGCAGTACTTC. This codes for CASSLGSGGRNYEQYF.

This chain uses TRBV7-9 with TRBJ1-5; 7 bases map to TRBD1. Germline V gene lookup returns CDR1 SEHNR and CDR2 FQNEAQ (reference sequence). V was clipped by 5 bases and J by 3 bases; unmatched bases: 7. The CDR3 spans 15 residues. This chain's CDR3 is CASSQTTGSNQPQHF. The CDR3 DNA follows: TGTGCCAGCAGCCAGACGACAGGGTCCAATCAGCCCCAGCATTTT.

The chain has TRBV19 and TRBJ2-6; 7 bases map to TRBD1. The CDR3 consists of 16 residues. Germline CDR1 reads LNHDA; CDR2 reads SQIVND (reference sequence). V shed 3 bases and J 0 bases; nucleotides not matched to a gene: 2. CDR3 sequence: CASSITGVSGANVLTF. In DNA, the CDR3 is TGTGCCAGTAGTATCACAGGGGTCTCTGGGGCCAACGTCCTGACTTTC.

The chain carries TRBV5-6 and TRBJ2-7; 9 bases fit TRBD1. The CDR3 is 14 amino acids. V dropped 2 bases and J dropped 4; count of bases not matched to a gene: 4. The germline CDR1 and CDR2 sequences are SGHDT and YYEEEE. CDR3 nucleotide sequence: TGTGCCAGCAGCTTACAGGGGGCTGAGTACGAGCAGTACTTC. This translates into CASSLQGAEYEQYF.

In its sample, this clone was seen once. This chain connects TRBV4-3 to TRBJ2-3; tentative D call: TRBD2 (7 bases). Germline CDR1 LGHNA, CDR2 YSLEER. V dropped 1 base and J dropped 3 bases, with 14 bases sitting between them. The CDR3 sequence is 16 residues long. As DNA, the CDR3 is TGCGCCAGCAGCCAAGGGGTTGCGGGGGCGACAGATACGCAGTATTTT. Its translation is CASSQGVAGATDTQYF.